This TCR beta chain was profiled in a study of cytomegalovirus exposure and HLA in healthy donors (dated by TCRdb to about 2017). Context from the whole study: An earlier analysis of several hundred of the donors reported approximately 300 Gb of sequence data and 117 million unique TCR beta sequences obtained from some 170 million T cells. An early release covering 550 to 650 HLA-typed donors comprised about 290 gigabases of sequencing data and roughly 86 million unique TCR sequences. Among the roughly 410 genotyped donors, about 83% belonged to the genetic ancestry cluster associated with self-reported Caucasian donors. The study aimed to test whether cataloging public T cell receptors could reveal signatures of past pathogen exposure. The study used immunosequencing to profile the T cell repertoires of several hundred subjects and linked those repertoires to cytomegalovirus serostatus. Besides the first cohort of roughly 700 subjects, a separate validation cohort made up of about 120 different subjects was used. To predict cytomegalovirus infection status, the study brought together high-throughput TCR immunosequencing, statistical association of individual TCRs with disease status, and machine learning. In a later analysis, previously published TCR beta repertoires from 500 to 750 donors were re-analyzed and high-resolution HLA genotyping was added so that TCR occurrence patterns could be studied. In the later analysis, no new phenotypic data were used to find candidate immune exposures; instead, reliance was placed on TCR beta sequences and their occurrence across donors. To decide whether each TCR beta V gene segment behaved as functional or pseudogenic, an earlier analysis of several hundred of the donors relied on high-throughput TCR beta sequencing. Donor age, sex, ethnicity and CMV serostatus were collected together with the repertoire data. In a later genetic analysis, genome-wide SNP genotypes for about 55% of the roughly 700 donors were used, and that subset was treated as a discovery cohort. Every repertoire in the discovery cohort had been generated on one and the same sequencing platform. HLA typing covered class I and class II loci at four-digit resolution. The number of donors typed differed by locus, with roughly 629-640 for A, B, C, DRB1 and DQB1, roughly 550 for DQA1, 600 to 610 for DPA1, and under 490 for DPB1. Roughly 5 DR-DQ haplotypes were treated as single units for association and clustering because of strong linkage in the cohort. Across approximately 400 genotyped donors of the cohort, an average of roughly 250,000 unique TCR beta nucleotide sequences per donor were sequenced, and roughly a sixth of those sequences were non-productive. General conclusions and limits of the study: While some public TCRs were present in many individuals, most TCR sequences turned up only very rarely across donors. An earlier analysis of 587 of the donors showed that most TCR beta V segments appeared in productive rearrangements either about 90% or about 30% of the time, which broadly matched IMGT annotations. HLA typing was unavailable for some donors at each locus, so association tests used only the typed subset. Sequencing depth was assumed to be roughly uniform across donors in the presence/absence analyses, though that assumption may not hold. A later analysis reported that several top co-occurrence clusters appeared linked to parvovirus B19, influenza, CMV and Epstein-Barr virus. Because counts were too low, seventeen rarely observed V segments, including chromosome 9 orphons, were excluded from the earlier analysis of several hundred of the donors. A further reported finding was that TCR beta sequences accurately predicted the HLA-A and HLA-B alleles for most subjects in the first cohort. Only TCR beta chains were sequenced in this cohort, and the absence of alpha or paired-chain data limited detectable features. A later analysis found that TCR association rates varied across HLA loci, with DRB1 alleles showing the most associated TCRs and HLA-C alleles the fewest. Linkage disequilibrium might explain the correlated functional status among segregating V segments, but an unknown experimental factor could not be excluded. In vitro tests confirmed that a few of the cytomegalovirus-associated TCR beta chains recognize cytomegalovirus antigens. V-gene and J-gene trimming of TCR beta chains was associated with a missense DCLRE1C variant in a later genetic analysis, and the association was replicated in an independent cohort. Specific HLA alleles were associated with 15,000 to 20,000 TCR beta sequences at a false discovery rate of 0.05 in a later analysis. A cluster of highly shared sequence variants was judged likely to represent a technical artifact of the sequencing pipeline. According to a later genetic analysis, donors in an Asian-associated ancestry cluster had fewer N-insertions in productive TCRs than the roughly 700-donor mean. In a later analysis, most CMV-associated TCR beta chains were found to appear HLA-restricted, with HLA associations seemingly driven largely by CMV exposure. Cytomegalovirus status was reported to be diagnosed by the classifier with high specificity and sensitivity in both the original and validation cohorts. Some IMGT-functional V segments, including TRBV6-2 and TRBV6-3, could not be distinguished by the 87-base-pair reads and were therefore excluded. When HLA alleles, especially DR and DQ, strongly co-occurred, attributing TCR associations to individual alleles was difficult. The study gave a list of 150 to 200 TCR beta chains associated with cytomegalovirus. In a later analysis, HLA-associated TCR beta chains showed more clonal expansion and lower generation probabilities than non-associated chains that were equally common. The only immune exposure information available for the cohort was CMV serostatus. It was suggested by the authors that the approach could potentially be generalized to other disease states and immunological phenotypes.

The V end gives up 0 bases and the J end 1 base, leaving 3 bases in the junction not matched to a gene. The germline V gene provides CDR1 SGHDT and CDR2 YYEEEE. The CDR3 runs 15 amino acids, cysteine and phenylalanine included. Of all the DNA, just the CDR3 is kept, 45 bases in frame from base 1. Receptor libraries were prepared by the immunoSEQ multiplex PCR assay. A mixture of 60 forward primers for TCR Vbeta segments and 13 reverse primers for TCR Jbeta segments was used in the multiplex PCR. Amplification of the CDR3 region of rearranged TCR beta genes was performed with a multiplex PCR assay on genomic DNA. Amplified TCR beta libraries were sequenced as 87-base-pair reads on the Illumina HiSeq System. Under the source paper's analysis protocol: A later analysis counted approximately 84 million unique TCR beta chains across the 700 or so repertoires, and roughly 10 million of these chains were shared by at least two donors. To remove PCR and sequencing errors, raw reads were error-corrected and collapsed into unique sequences using a nearest-neighbor algorithm that merged closely related sequences. CDR3 sequences were aligned to IMGT reference sequences to assign V, D and J gene segments. For a sequence to be retained, a match of at least six nucleotides to both a V gene segment and a J gene segment was required. A rearrangement was called productive if the CDR3 had no stop codons and remained in frame with V and J, and every other rearrangement was called non-productive. CDR3 was defined according to IMGT convention as the region running from the second conserved V-encoded cysteine to the conserved J-encoded phenylalanine. The earlier analysis of more than 450 of the donors excluded sequences that lacked an unambiguous match to a single V gene segment. An earlier analysis of almost 600 of the donors classified V segments as functional when productive rearrangements were above 56.7% and as segregating when the standard deviation between donors was above 5%. To diagnose cytomegalovirus status from the catalog of TCR beta chain sequences, a statistical classification framework was built. V and J gene assignment, in a later analysis, came from comparing TCR nucleotide sequences with IMGT/GENE-DB human TR gene sequences. In a later analysis, CDR3 sequences and most-parsimonious VDJ recombination scenarios were assigned using the TCRdist pipeline. In a later analysis, every TCR beta chain was defined by the combination of its CDR3 amino acid sequence and its V-gene family, and reads without a unique V-gene family were dropped. To address suspected cross-contamination and a sequencing artifact, a later analysis removed approximately 600 highly shared, low-generation-probability nucleotide sequences. In a later analysis, a clonal expansion index was calculated for each public chain from normalized within-repertoire ranks of inferred template counts. In a later analysis, generation probabilities were computed with a VDJ recombination model fitted to out-of-frame rearrangements, and the resulting probabilities were checked against IGoR. Hypergeometric tests were used in a later analysis to score TCR-TCR, TCR-HLA and TCR-CMV co-occurrence, with a repertoire-size bias correction applied to the TCR pairs. A later analysis estimated false discovery rates by permuting HLA or CMV assignments 20 times. A later analysis grouped co-occurring TCRs with DBSCAN, adding TCRdist sequence similarity when clustering within HLA-allele-positive subsets. Repertoires with fewer than 30,000 or more than 120,000 public chains, plus five repertoires with anomalous nucleotide sharing, were excluded from co-occurrence clustering. TCRdb holds this immuneACCESS table with in-frame rearrangements only. Some clones are missing; in checked studies, unresolved V genes explain under half, and the rest has no known cause. V, J and clone size reflect that table, while D and trimming were determined from the DNA. Across this sample there are approximately 90,000 clones, with over 75% seen only once. Jointly, the top ten make up about 3.3% of the sample.

The cohort was made up of hundreds of healthy bone marrow donors. At the time of sampling, all cohort members were nominally healthy, though unrecorded immune exposures were likely present. The donor was CMV seronegative and belonged to the group of 352 seronegative cohort members. Every donor gave a peripheral blood sample, and the peripheral blood mononuclear cells from that sample were used for TCR beta sequencing. Genomic DNA was extracted from the blood cell samples with the Qiagen DNeasy Blood Extraction Kit. A word on this clone: The antigen it binds to is not known. No clone much larger than this one lies a single base away; base qualities are absent.

This receptor chain uses TRBV5-6 and TRBJ2-5; TRBD2 matches 7 bases in the middle. The sequence was obtained from a man aged 35-49 years in good health and CMV-seronegative. The material sequenced was PBMCs. The CDR3 here reads CASSLVGGVQETQYF. At the DNA level, the sequence is TGTGCCAGCAGCTTGGTGGGGGGGGTCCAAGAGACCCAGTACTTC.